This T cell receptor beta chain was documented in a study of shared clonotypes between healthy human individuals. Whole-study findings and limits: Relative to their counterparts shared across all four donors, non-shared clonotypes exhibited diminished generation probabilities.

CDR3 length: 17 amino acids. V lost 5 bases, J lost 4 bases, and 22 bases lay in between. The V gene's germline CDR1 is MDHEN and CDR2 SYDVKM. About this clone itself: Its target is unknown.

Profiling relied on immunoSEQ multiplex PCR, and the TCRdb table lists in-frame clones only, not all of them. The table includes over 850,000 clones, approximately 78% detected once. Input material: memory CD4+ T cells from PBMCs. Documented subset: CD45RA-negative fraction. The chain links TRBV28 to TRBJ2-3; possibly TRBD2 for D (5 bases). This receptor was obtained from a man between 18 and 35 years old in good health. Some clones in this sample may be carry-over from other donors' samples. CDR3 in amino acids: CASSPLRGGKTPDTQYF. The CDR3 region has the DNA TGTGCCAGCAGTCCTCTCCGGGGTGGTAAGACCCCAGATACGCAGTATTTT.